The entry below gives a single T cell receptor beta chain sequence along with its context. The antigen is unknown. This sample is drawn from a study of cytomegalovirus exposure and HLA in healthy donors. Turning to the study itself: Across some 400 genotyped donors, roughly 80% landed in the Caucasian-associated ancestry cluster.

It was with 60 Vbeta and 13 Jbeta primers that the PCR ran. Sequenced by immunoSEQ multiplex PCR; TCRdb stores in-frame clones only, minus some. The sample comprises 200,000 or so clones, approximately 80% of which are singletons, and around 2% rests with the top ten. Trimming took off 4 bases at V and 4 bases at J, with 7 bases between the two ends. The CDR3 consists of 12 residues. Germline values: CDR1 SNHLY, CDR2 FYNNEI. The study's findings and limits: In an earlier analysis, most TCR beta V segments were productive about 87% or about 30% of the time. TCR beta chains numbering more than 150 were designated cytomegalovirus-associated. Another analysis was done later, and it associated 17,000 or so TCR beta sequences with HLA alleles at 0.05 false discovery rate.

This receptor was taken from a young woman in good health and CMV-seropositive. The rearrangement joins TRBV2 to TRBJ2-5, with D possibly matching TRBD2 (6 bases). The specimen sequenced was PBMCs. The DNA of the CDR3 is TGTGCCAGCAGTGGTAGCGGAGAGACCCAGTACTTC. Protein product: CASSGSGETQYF.